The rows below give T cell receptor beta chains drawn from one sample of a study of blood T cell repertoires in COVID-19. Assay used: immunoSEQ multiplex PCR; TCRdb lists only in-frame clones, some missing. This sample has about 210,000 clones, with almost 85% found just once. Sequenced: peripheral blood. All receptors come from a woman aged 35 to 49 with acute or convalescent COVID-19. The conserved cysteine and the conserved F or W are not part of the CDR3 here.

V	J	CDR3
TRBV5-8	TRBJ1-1	ASSLGEVNTEAF
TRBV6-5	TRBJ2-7	ASSYSGQGGLEQY
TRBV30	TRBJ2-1	AWSLSGYNEQF
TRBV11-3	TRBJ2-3	ASSPGSSGSGDTQY
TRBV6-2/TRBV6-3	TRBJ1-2	ASSSRLPTGWADYGYT
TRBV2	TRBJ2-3	ASSEGGRGSTDTQY
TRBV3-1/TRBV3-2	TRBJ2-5	ASSPPVAGKTQY
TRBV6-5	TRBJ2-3	ASSRTRDRGLY
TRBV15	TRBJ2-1	ATSRRGWELTYEQF
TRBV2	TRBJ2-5	ASSRSDRGVETQY
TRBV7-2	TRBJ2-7	ASSPAGLHYEQY
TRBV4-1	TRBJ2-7	ASSQEVASSYEQY
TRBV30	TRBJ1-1	AWSLARLNTEAF
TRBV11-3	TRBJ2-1	ASSLDTSGSGDEQF
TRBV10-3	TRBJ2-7	AISDSTGSWEQY
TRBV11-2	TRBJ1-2	ASRRGYPGQFST
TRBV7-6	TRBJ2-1	ASSLGVSGKNEQF